This T cell receptor (beta chain) was observed in a study of CD4 T cells in relation to SARS-CoV-2 and coronaviruses. Study-wide results and limits: Monoreactive clones expanded significantly more to SARS-CoV-2 than crossreactive clones did. Crossreactivity was assessed only for spike protein, not other viral proteins.

Using immunoSEQ multiplex PCR, the repertoire was profiled, and TCRdb retains in-frame clones only, with some absent. The sample comprises 18,000 or so clones, around four fifths of which are singletons, and roughly a fifth rests with the top ten. This clone was seen once. Its target is not known. CD4+ T cells from unexposed donors were obtained before the COVID-19 pandemic (2011-2018). After about 10 days of culture, CD4+ T cells were isolated. Sequencing used CD4+ T cells from PBMCs, cultured in vitro. This TCR came from a human donor in good health.

CDR3 DNA: TGTGCCAGCAGCTTAGGTACAGCGATTAGCTCCTACGAGCAGTACTTC. Amino acid sequence: CASSLGTAISSYEQYF. V gene TRBV7-6 combines with J gene TRBJ2-7; D gene unclear. V was trimmed by 1 base and J by 0 bases, leaving 13 bases between them. Germline V gene lookup returns CDR1 SGHVS and CDR2 FNYEAQ. The CDR3 spans 16 residues.